This TCR beta chain was sequenced in a study of blood T cells in healthy people across ages. Regarding the study as a whole: Estimates drawn from one million T cells were deemed to understate diversity.

Worth noting for this clonotype: What it binds is unknown.

V was clipped by 1 base and J by 6 bases, with 11 bases between them. The CDR3 runs to 14 residues. CDR1 and CDR2 from the germline V gene are SEHNR and FQNEAQ (reference sequence). With a J-beta primer mix and a sample-barcoded 5' primer, a second PCR ran about 7 to 11 cycles. TCRdb reprocessed the 5' RACE reads with MiXCR, giving one entry per CDR3 protein. This table holds over 1,500,000 distinct CDR3 sequences, roughly 49% found once. The clonotype was recovered from a woman in her forties in good health. This chain links TRBV7-9 with TRBJ2-3; D gene uncertain. What was sequenced was blood. CDR3 sequence (DNA): TGTGCCAGCAGCTTAGGCCAATATGAGGATACGCAGTATTTT. Amino acid sequence: CASSLGQYEDTQYF.